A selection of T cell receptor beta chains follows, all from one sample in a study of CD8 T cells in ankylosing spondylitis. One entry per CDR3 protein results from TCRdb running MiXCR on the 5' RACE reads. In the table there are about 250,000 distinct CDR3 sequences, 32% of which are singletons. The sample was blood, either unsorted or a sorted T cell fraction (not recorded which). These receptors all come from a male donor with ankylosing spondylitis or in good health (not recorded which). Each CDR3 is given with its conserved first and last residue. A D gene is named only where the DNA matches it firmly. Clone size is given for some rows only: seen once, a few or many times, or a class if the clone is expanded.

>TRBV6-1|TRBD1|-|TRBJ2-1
TGTGCCAGCACCCCAAACAGGGACAGGGTGAATGAGCAGTTCTTC
CASTPNRDRVNEQFF
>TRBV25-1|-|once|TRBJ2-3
TGTGCCAGCAGTGAACAGGTCGTCACAGATACGCAGTATTTT
CASSEQVVTDTQYF
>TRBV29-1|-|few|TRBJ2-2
TGCAGCGTTGTGCTACCCAAGGTGGGCGGGGAGCTGTTTTTT
CSVVLPKVGGELFF
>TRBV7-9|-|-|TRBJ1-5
TGTGCCACCACAGAGTATAGCAATCAGCCCCAGCATTTT
CATTEYSNQPQHF
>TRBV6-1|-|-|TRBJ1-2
TGTGCCAGCGCCCGGGGGAAGGCAGGGAACTATGGCTACACCTTC
CASARGKAGNYGYTF
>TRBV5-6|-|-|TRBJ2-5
TGTGCCAGCAGCTCGGGACGGTGGGCAGAGACCCAGTACTTC
CASSSGRWAETQYF
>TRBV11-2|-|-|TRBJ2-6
TGTGCCAGCAGCTTACAGGTTGGGGGCCCCTTTTCTGGGGCCAACGTCCTGACTTTC
CASSLQVGGPFSGANVLTF
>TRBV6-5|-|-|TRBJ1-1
TGTGCCAGCAGTTATGGGGGGAGGAACACTGAAGCTTTCTTT
CASSYGGRNTEAFF
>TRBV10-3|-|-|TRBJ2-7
TGTGCCATCAGTGCTAGCGGACAGGGAGCCTACGAGCAGTACTTC
CAISASGQGAYEQYF
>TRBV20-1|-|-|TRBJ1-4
TGCAGTGCTAGCCCTGATGGGGGCGGACAGATCGCAACTAATGAAAAACTGTTTTTT
CSASPDGGGQIATNEKLFF
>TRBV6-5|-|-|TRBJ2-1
TGTGCCAGCAGTAGTCCGGACAATGAGCAGTTCTTC
CASSSPDNEQFF
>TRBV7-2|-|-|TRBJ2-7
TGTGCCAGCAGTCGGACCGACAACTACGAGCAGTACTTC
CASSRTDNYEQYF
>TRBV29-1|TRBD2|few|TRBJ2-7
TGCAGCGTTAGCTGGAGGGCTAGCGGGTATGGTGAGCAGTACTTC
CSVSWRASGYGEQYF
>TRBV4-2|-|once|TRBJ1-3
TGTGCCAGCAGTCCACCGGACGCCTCTGGAAACACCATATATTTT
CASSPPDASGNTIYF
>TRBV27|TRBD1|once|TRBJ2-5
TGTGCCAGCAGTGAAGGGGGCGTGGAGACCCAGTACTTC
CASSEGGVETQYF
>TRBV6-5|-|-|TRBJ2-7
TGTGCCAGCAGTTACTCGAAGGGGGCCTACGAGCAGTACTTC
CASSYSKGAYEQYF
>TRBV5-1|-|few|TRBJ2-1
TGCGCCAGCAGCCCCGGGGGGACAGGATACAATGAGCAGTTCTTC
CASSPGGTGYNEQFF
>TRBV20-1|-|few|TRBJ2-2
TGCAGTGCTACACGCCACAGGGGAGCTAGCGCCGGGGAGCTGTTTTTT
CSATRHRGASAGELFF
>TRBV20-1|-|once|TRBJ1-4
TGCAGTGCTAGAGATCTTAGACAGGCCGAATTAAATGAAAAACTGTTTTTT
CSARDLRQAELNEKLFF
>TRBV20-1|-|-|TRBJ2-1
TGCAGTGCTACAGATGTGGGGGGAGGCAGGTACAATGAGCAGTTCTTC
CSATDVGGGRYNEQFF
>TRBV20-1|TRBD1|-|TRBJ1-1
TGCAGTGCTATCAGGGGGGTGAGCACTGAAGCTTTCTTT
CSAIRGVSTEAFF
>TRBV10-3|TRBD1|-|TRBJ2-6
TGTGCCATCAGCTATACCGGGACAGGATCTGGGGCCAACGGCCTGACTTTC
CAISYTGTGSGANGLTF
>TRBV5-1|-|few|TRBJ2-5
TGCGCCAGCAGCCGAGTCAACAGGGCACAAGAGACCCAGTACTTC
CASSRVNRAQETQYF
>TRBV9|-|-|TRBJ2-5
TGTGCCAGCAGCCCAGAGCAGGCCCCCGAATTTCAAGAGACCCAGTACTTC
CASSPEQAPEFQETQYF
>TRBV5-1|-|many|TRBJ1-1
TGTGCCAGCAGTTTGGGGGTGAACACTGAAGCTTTCTTT
CASSLGVNTEAFF
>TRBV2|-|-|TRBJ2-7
TGTGCCAGCGGGGACAACACCTACGAGCAGTACTTC
CASGDNTYEQYF
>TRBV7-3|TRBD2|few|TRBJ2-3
TGTGCCAGCAGCTTAAGGACTAGCGGGGGAGGCACAGATACGCAGTATTTT
CASSLRTSGGGTDTQYF
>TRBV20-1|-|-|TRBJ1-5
TGCAGTGCTAATCGGGGAAATCAGCCCCAGCATTTT
CSANRGNQPQHF
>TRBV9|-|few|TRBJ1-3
TGTGCCAGCAGCCCAAGTGGGCAGGGAACTGGAAACACCATATATTTT
CASSPSGQGTGNTIYF